Following are 23 T cell receptor beta chains from one sample sequenced in a study of cytomegalovirus exposure and HLA in healthy donors. Vbeta (60) and Jbeta (13) primers were used in the PCR. Assay used: immunoSEQ multiplex PCR; TCRdb lists only in-frame clones, some missing. Of some 150,000 clones listed, around 84% are singletons. Material for sequencing was PBMCs. These receptors all stem from a man aged 50-60 years in good health and CMV-seronegative.

In its sample, this clone was seen once. The rearrangement links TRBV7-2 to TRBJ1-2; the match to TRBD1 covers 7 bases. CDR3 length: 16 amino acids. The germline V gene encodes CDR1 SGHTA and CDR2 FQGNSA. V shed 2 bases, J shed 1 base, and the junction held 7 bases outside the gene matches. In DNA form, the CDR3 reads TGTGCCAGCAGCTTATCACGGGCAGGGGGTAACTATGGCTACACCTTC. Its translation is CASSLSRAGGNYGYTF.

Regarding this clone: A junction end diverges from the germline sequence, so it may reflect a read error. The V gene is TRBV5-1, the J gene TRBJ1-1; 8 bases are a match to TRBD1. The V gene's germline CDR1 is SGHRS and CDR2 YFSETQ. CDR3 length equals 14 residues. The chain's CDR3 is CTSGTGTGNTEAFF. In DNA form, the CDR3 reads TGCACCAGCGGAACCGGGACAGGGAACACTGAAGCTTTCTTT.

This clone was found a few times. The CDR3 bases are TGCGCCAGCTCCATGGGGAGGAATGAGCAGTTCTTC. It specifies CASSMGRNEQFF. The rearrangement uses TRBV5-1 and TRBJ2-1; a possible D gene is TRBD2 (6 bases). Germline CDR1 and CDR2: SGHRS and YFSETQ. This CDR3 region has 12 residues. V lost 7 bases and J lost 7, with 12 bases in between.

The CDR3 region has the DNA TGTGCCTGGAGTGTAACGGGGGTGCGGGAGACCCAGTACTTC. This gives the protein CAWSVTGVRETQYF. This chain joins TRBV30 and TRBJ2-5; D may be TRBD2 (6 bases). The V end lost 0 bases, the J end lost 5 bases, and 13 bases lay between the germline ends. The CDR3 consists of 14 residues. Germline-derived CDR1 and CDR2 are GTSNPN and SVGIG (reference sequence).

The chain recombines TRBV12-5 with TRBJ2-1; 8 positions agree with TRBD2. Germline values: CDR1 LGHNT, CDR2 FRNRAP. The CDR3 spans 13 residues. Losses at the gene ends were 5 bases for V and 8 bases for J; bases not matched to a gene: 5. The chain's CDR3 is CASGRTSGYEQFF. Written as DNA, the CDR3 is TGTGCTAGTGGTAGAACTAGCGGCTATGAGCAGTTCTTC.

The V call is TRBV7-9, the J call TRBJ1-4, with 8 positions matching TRBD1. Trimming took 5 bases from V and 7 from J; bases not matched to a gene: 9. From germline, CDR1 is SEHNR and CDR2 FQNEAQ (reference sequence). CDR3 length: 15 residues. The CDR3 sequence: CASSTRQGRSEKLFF. The CDR3 DNA reads as TGTGCCAGCAGCACAAGACAGGGGAGGAGTGAAAAACTGTTTTTT.

This clone turned up a few times. The gene calls are TRBV13 and TRBJ2-2, with 7 positions matching TRBD1. The V and J ends lost 5 bases and 6 bases, in that order; junction bases with no gene match: 9. The germline V gene encodes CDR1 PRHDT and CDR2 FYEKMQ (reference sequence). The CDR3 totals 15 residues. The CDR3 region has the DNA TGTGCCAGCAGCCATACAGGGGCTTCAGCCGGGGAGCTGTTTTTT. It yields the protein CASSHTGASAGELFF.

The chain couples TRBV5-1 to TRBJ2-3, with D tentatively TRBD2 (5 bases). In germline, CDR1 is SGHRS, CDR2 YFSETQ. The CDR3 is 15 residues long. The germline V and J ends were trimmed by 4 bases and 3 bases, with 15 bases remaining between them. The CDR3 DNA follows: TGCGCCAGCAGCGCGGACTCCATCCGTACAGATACGCAGTATTTT. It specifies CASSADSIRTDTQYF. The variable domain in full, completed from reference TRBV5-1 and TRBJ2-3, reads KAGVTQTPRYLIKTRGQQVTLSCSPISGHRSVSWYQQTPGQGLQFLFEYFSETQRNKGNFPGRFSGRQFSNSRSEMNVSTLELGDSALYLCASSADSIRTDTQYFGPGTRLTVL.

V and J are TRBV6-5 and TRBJ1-2, with D possibly matching TRBD1 (5 bases). The V end was cut by 4 bases, the J end by 1 base, with 10 bases between. Per the germline V gene, CDR1 is MNHEY and CDR2 is SVGAGI. This CDR3 region has 14 residues. CDR3: CASSSGVINYGYTF. In DNA form, the CDR3 reads TGTGCCAGCAGTTCGGGGGTTATTAACTATGGCTACACCTTC.

V and J are TRBV19 and TRBJ2-1; D not certain. Trimming took 11 bases from V and 5 from J, leaving 25 bases between them. The CDR3 spans 16 residues. Germline CDR1 is LNHDA and CDR2 is SQIVND (reference sequence). The CDR3 here is CASQTGDSIGDNEQFF. In DNA, the CDR3 is TGTGCCTCCCAGACGGGTGATAGTATCGGAGACAATGAGCAGTTCTTC.

The CDR3 here is CASSIVKTGEQFF. The CDR3 coding sequence is TGTGCCAGTAGTATAGTCAAGACGGGTGAGCAGTTCTTC. J is TRBJ2-1 and V is TRBV19; no definite D call. In germline, CDR1 is LNHDA, CDR2 SQIVND (reference sequence). Trimming pared 1 base from V and 9 bases from J, leaving 10 bases between. CDR3 length: 13 residues.

The sample holds one count of this clone. This rearrangement joins TRBV14 to TRBJ2-2; D is perhaps TRBD1 (5 bases). The CDR3 contains 13 residues. From germline, CDR1 is SGHDN and CDR2 FVKESK. Trimming left V 0 bases short and J 7 bases short, with 6 bases between. The CDR3 region is CASSQDQGGELFF. Written as DNA, the CDR3 is TGTGCCAGCAGCCAAGATCAGGGCGGGGAGCTGTTTTTT.

This chain uses TRBV15 with TRBJ2-7; 7 bases agree with TRBD1. In germline, CDR1 is LNHNV, CDR2 YYDKDF (reference sequence). This CDR3 contains 14 residues. V dropped 0 bases and J dropped 6; count of bases not matched to a gene: 5. CDR3 nucleotides: TGTGCCACCAGCAGAGATACAGGGGCCGTCGAGCAGTACTTC. Translating gives CATSRDTGAVEQYF.

The table lists this clone with a few counts. The chain uses TRBV5-1 and TRBJ1-3; 7 bases match TRBD1. The CDR3 is 15 residues long. Germline V gene sequence: CDR1 SGHRS, CDR2 YFSETQ. Trimming at V came to 4 bases and at J to 0 bases, leaving 4 bases not matched to a gene. CDR3 amino acids: CASSGGTDSGNTIYF. CDR3 nucleotides: TGCGCCAGCAGCGGCGGGACAGACTCTGGAAACACCATATATTTT.

The gene calls are TRBV6-5 and TRBJ2-7; TRBD2 agrees at 10 bases. Unmatched junction bases numbered 4, after V lost 6 bases and J lost 2 bases. The CDR3 has 14 residues. Germline assignment: CDR1 MNHEY and CDR2 SVGAGI. The DNA for the CDR3 is TGTGCCAGCAGCCCTCTAGCGGGAGCCTACGAGCAGTACTTC. Its protein product is CASSPLAGAYEQYF.

The chain is built from TRBV6-5 and TRBJ1-2, with D hard to call. Trimming pared 7 bases from V and 3 bases from J, leaving 12 bases between. Germline CDR1 and CDR2: MNHEY and SVGAGI. The CDR3 totals 13 residues. CDR3 protein: CASTRGKDYGYTF. DNA for the CDR3: TGTGCCAGCACTAGAGGGAAGGACTATGGCTACACCTTC.

This chain links TRBV6-1 with TRBJ1-5; the match to TRBD1 covers 11 bases. From germline, CDR1 is MNHNS and CDR2 SASEGT. This CDR3 has 15 amino acids. V trimming: 4 bases; J trimming: 6 bases; junction bases outside the gene matches: 5. The CDR3 reads CASSVGQGATQPQHF. CDR3 DNA sequence: TGTGCCAGCAGTGTAGGACAGGGGGCCACTCAGCCCCAGCATTTT.

The genes are TRBV19 and TRBJ1-4; perhaps TRBD1 as D (6 bases). V lost 2 bases and J 5 bases, leaving 12 bases between the germline ends. Germline V lookup: CDR1 LNHDA, CDR2 SQIVND (reference sequence). CDR3 size: 15 residues. The CDR3 sequence: CASSIFGRGNEKLFF. The CDR3 DNA reads TGTGCCAGTAGTATATTTGGTAGGGGGAATGAAAAACTGTTTTTT. Full variable domain (missing parts from reference TRBV19 and TRBJ1-4): DGGITQSPKYLFRKEGQNVTLSCEQNLNHDAMYWYRQDPGQGLRLIYYSQIVNDFQKGDIAEGYSVSREKKESFPLTVTSAQKNPTAFYLCASSIFGRGNEKLFFGSGTQLSVL.

The chain couples TRBV19 to TRBJ1-1; D may be TRBD1 (5 bases). Germline V CDR1 and CDR2: LNHDA, SQIVND (reference sequence). The CDR3 runs to 14 residues. Trimming removed 7 bases at V and 6 bases at J, with 18 bases between. CDR3 amino acids: CASTPTVGGSEAFF. The DNA of the CDR3 is TGTGCCAGTACCCCGACAGTCGGTGGCTCTGAAGCTTTCTTT.

The CDR3 nucleotides read TGCAGCGGAAGGGACAGTAAATACGAGCAGTACTTC. It specifies CSGRDSKYEQYF. The chain joins TRBV29-1 to TRBJ2-7; 7 positions agree with TRBD1. Losses at the gene ends were 7 bases for V and 4 bases for J; bases not matched to a gene: 7. Per germline, CDR1 SQVTM and CDR2 ANQGSEA. This CDR3 is built from 12 residues.

V is TRBV7-9 and J is TRBJ2-1; D might be TRBD2 (6 bases). The CDR3 runs to 16 residues. V lost 5 bases, J lost 5 bases, and 19 bases lay in between. CDR1 is SEHNR and CDR2 is FQNEAQ in the germline V gene (reference sequence). This CDR3 is CASSPRTTWFHNEQFF. In nucleotides, the CDR3 is TGTGCCAGCAGCCCCCGGACTACATGGTTCCACAATGAGCAGTTCTTC.

The chain joins TRBV28 to TRBJ2-7; TRBD1 aligns across 11 bases. This CDR3 is 14 amino acids long. Germline CDR1 and CDR2: MDHEN and SYDVKM. Trimming removed 6 bases from V and 3 bases from J; junction bases left unmatched: 4. DNA of the CDR3: TGTGCCAGCAGCCGGACAGGGGGCGTCTACGAGCAGTACTTC. This sequence encodes CASSRTGGVYEQYF.

The chain employs TRBV9 and TRBJ1-6; TRBD1 matches 8 bases. Germline V gives CDR1 SGDLS, CDR2 YYNGEE. The CDR3 is 14 amino acids. The trim removed 3 bases at V and 6 bases at J, leaving 2 bases unmatched. As DNA, the CDR3 is TGTGCCAGCAGCGCACAGGGGGGTAATTCACCCCTCCACTTT. This gives the protein CASSAQGGNSPLHF.